One and the same sample provided the 26 T cell receptor beta chains below, sequenced in a study of T-cell reconstitution after alpha-beta-depleted transplantation in children. Unique molecular identifiers were incorporated when the TCRbeta library was constructed. One entry per CDR3 protein, called by TCRdb with MiXCR from the PCR reads. The sample has some 500,000 distinct CDR3 sequences, about 16% seen once; the top ten hold 3.3%. The sample in question was PBMCs from the stem cell graft donor, obtained from the stem cell graft. The receptors were sampled from a human donor who donated a stem cell graft to a child with acute lymphoblastic leukemia.

V usage is TRBV5-4 and J usage is TRBJ2-1; 12 bases fit TRBD2. This CDR3 contains 15 residues. Losses at the gene ends were 0 bases for V and 8 bases for J; bases not matched to a gene: 3. Germline CDR1 SGHNT, CDR2 YYREEE (reference sequence). CDR3 amino acids: CASSLATSGRYEQFF. The DNA for the CDR3 is TGTGCCAGCAGCTTGGCGACTAGCGGGAGATATGAGCAGTTCTTC.

V usage is TRBV11-2 and J usage is TRBJ2-3; perhaps TRBD2 as D (6 bases). The germline V gene has CDR1 SGHAT and CDR2 FQNNGV. The CDR3 sequence is 18 residues long. Trimming took 1 base from V and 0 from J, leaving 17 bases between them. The CDR3 loop is CASSLGLGATASTDTQYF. The CDR3 nucleotides are TGTGCCAGCAGCTTAGGACTAGGGGCAACTGCTAGCACAGATACGCAGTATTTT.

A few counts support this clonotype. The rearrangement joins TRBV6-5 to TRBJ1-6; TRBD1 matches at 9 bases. The CDR3 totals 16 residues. The germline V gene has CDR1 MNHEY and CDR2 SVGAGI. J was trimmed by 6 bases and V by 0 bases; bases with no gene match: 3. DNA of the CDR3: TGTGCCAGCAGTTACTCGACAGGGGGTGGTAATTCACCCCTCCACTTT. Amino acid sequence: CASSYSTGGGNSPLHF.

The gene calls are TRBV7-2 and TRBJ2-7, with D uncertain. Trimming took off 1 base at V and 2 bases at J, with 9 bases between the two ends. Germline V lookup: CDR1 SGHTA, CDR2 FQGNSA. The CDR3 totals 14 residues. DNA of the CDR3: TGTGCCAGCAGCTTAGAGGTGTTCACCTACGAGCAGTACTTC. Translation: CASSLEVFTYEQYF. Full variable domain (rest looked up from reference TRBV7-2 and TRBJ2-7): GAGVSQSPSNKVTEKGKDVELRCDPISGHTALYWYRQSLGQGLEFLIYFQGNSAPDKSGLPSDRFSAERTGGSVSTLTIQRTQQEDSAVYLCASSLEVFTYEQYFGPGTRLTVT.

Only a few counts were recorded for this clonotype. This rearrangement joins TRBV18 to TRBJ1-2; TRBD1 is a possible D gene (6 bases). The CDR3 is 15 residues long. Germline CDR1 reads KGHSH; CDR2 reads LQKENI. Trimming removed 2 bases at V and 3 bases at J, with 13 bases between. Here the CDR3 DNA reads TGTGCCAGCTCACCAACCCAGGGGAAGGACTATGGCTACACCTTC. It specifies CASSPTQGKDYGYTF.

A note on this clonotype: This may be a read error, as it is one base from a much larger clone. The rearrangement joins TRBV14 to TRBJ1-1; 9 bases agree with TRBD1. The CDR3 totals 14 residues. Looked up from germline, CDR1 is SGHDN and CDR2 is FVKESK. V shed 6 bases, J shed 1 base, and the junction held 3 bases outside the gene matches. Written as DNA, the CDR3 is TGTGCCAGCAGGTTACAGGGGGCGAACACTGAAGCTTTCTTT. Residues: CASRLQGANTEAFF.

J is TRBJ2-7 and V is TRBV3-1; 8 bases are shared with TRBD1. The CDR3 extends over 16 amino acids. Germline loops: CDR1 LGHDT, CDR2 YNNKEL (reference sequence). Unmatched junction bases numbered 8, after V lost 3 bases and J lost 1 base. CDR3 sequence (DNA): TGTGCCAGCAGCCATCTCTCACAGGGGGGTTCCTACGAGCAGTACTTC. It translates to CASSHLSQGGSYEQYF.

The chain uses TRBV29-1 and TRBJ2-7; D uncertain. The CDR3 is made up of 13 amino acids. Deletions cut 0 bases from V and 2 bases from J, with 8 bases between. CDR1 is SQVTM, CDR2 ANQGSEA, per germline. DNA for the CDR3: TGCAGCGTTGAAGATCACTTCACCTACGAGCAGTACTTC. This codes for CSVEDHFTYEQYF.

V gene TRBV4-2 combines with J gene TRBJ2-7; 8 nucleotides match TRBD2. The V gene end was trimmed by 0 bases and the J gene end by 3 bases; junction bases not matched to a gene: 7. The germline gives CDR1 LGHNA, CDR2 YNFKEQ. The CDR3 consists of 16 residues. This CDR3 is CASSQEIAGNSYEQYF. The CDR3 DNA reads TGTGCCAGCAGCCAAGAAATAGCGGGAAACAGCTACGAGCAGTACTTC.

The table lists this clonotype with a few counts. The chain combines TRBV3-1 with TRBJ1-5; D possibly corresponds to TRBD1 (5 bases). This CDR3 has 18 residues. V lost 1 base to trimming and J lost 5 bases, with 21 bases between them. Per the germline V gene, CDR1 is LGHDT and CDR2 is YNNKEL (reference sequence). CDR3 amino acids: CASSQGEGRELLDQPQHF. The CDR3 nucleotides read TGTGCCAGCAGCCAAGGCGAGGGGAGGGAGTTATTGGATCAGCCCCAGCATTTT.

The rearrangement uses TRBV6-1 and TRBJ1-1; TRBD1 matches 10 bases. The CDR3 has 13 amino acids. V lost 6 bases to trimming and J lost 9 bases; unmatched junction nucleotides: 7. The germline gives CDR1 MNHNS, CDR2 SASEGT. CDR3 bases: TGTGCCAGCAGGGACAAAGACAGGGGGCAAGCTTTCTTT. This codes for CASRDKDRGQAFF.

The chain links TRBV18 to TRBJ1-4; tentative D call: TRBD1 (6 bases). The CDR3 loop spans 17 amino acids. CDR1 is KGHSH, CDR2 LQKENI, per germline. Trimming left V 2 bases short and J 0 bases short, with 13 bases between. In nucleotides, the CDR3 is TGTGCCAGCTCACCAAAAGGGGGAAAGACAACTAATGAAAAACTGTTTTTT. This gives the protein CASSPKGGKTTNEKLFF.

CDR3 in DNA: TGTGCCAGCAGCCCCCCGACAGTCCAAGAGACCCAGTACTTC. It specifies CASSPPTVQETQYF. The rearrangement links TRBV9 to TRBJ2-5; D is perhaps TRBD1 (5 bases). CDR1 is SGDLS and CDR2 is YYNGEE in the germline V gene. V shed 4 bases and J shed 1 base, with 11 bases lying between them. The CDR3 runs to 14 residues.

The CDR3 spells CASSLGVAADTQYF. The CDR3 bases are TGTGCCAGCAGCTTAGGTGTAGCGGCAGATACGCAGTATTTT. The chain recombines TRBV7-2 with TRBJ2-3, with D maybe TRBD2 (6 bases). V was clipped by 1 base and J by 4 bases, with 9 bases between them. This CDR3 is built from 14 residues. Germline V gene lookup returns CDR1 SGHTA and CDR2 FQGNSA.

This clonotype was counted a few times. V gene TRBV27 combines with J gene TRBJ2-1, with a possible D match to TRBD2 (5 bases). Between the trimmed V and J ends, which lost 2 bases and 3 bases, there was a span of 11 bases. Germline lookup yields CDR1 MNHEY and CDR2 SMNVEV (reference sequence). The CDR3 loop spans 15 amino acids. CDR3 loop: CASSLKGVYYNEQFF. In DNA, the CDR3 is TGTGCCAGCAGTTTAAAGGGAGTTTACTACAATGAGCAGTTCTTC.

This clonotype was seen a handful of times. V usage is TRBV5-6 and J usage is TRBJ2-7; tentative D call: TRBD1 (8 bases). CDR1 and CDR2 (germline): SGHDT, YYEEEE. Trimming left V 4 bases short and J 2 bases short, with 22 bases between. The CDR3 is 17 residues long. This CDR3 is CASSLSDGQGGAYEQYF. CDR3 coding DNA: TGTGCCAGCAGCCTCTCAGACGGACAGGGAGGGGCCTACGAGCAGTACTTC.

The V gene is TRBV9, the J gene TRBJ1-1, with D maybe TRBD1 (5 bases). This CDR3 is 16 amino acids long. The V and J ends lost 5 bases and 0 bases respectively, with 17 bases between them. Germline CDR1 is SGDLS and CDR2 is YYNGEE. The CDR3 nucleotides read TGTGCCAGCAGTGAGACGAGGGGAGGGATGAACACTGAAGCTTTCTTT. Its translation: CASSETRGGMNTEAFF.

The CDR3 loop is CASSEMRVWNTEAFF. As DNA, the CDR3 is TGTGCCAGCAGTGAAATGAGGGTTTGGAACACTGAAGCTTTCTTT. This rearrangement joins TRBV25-1 to TRBJ1-1; D gene unclear. Per germline, CDR1 MGHDK and CDR2 SYGVNS. CDR3 length equals 15 residues. V lost 2 bases and J lost 1, with 11 bases in between.

The genes are TRBV3-1 and TRBJ2-7; 10 bases agree with TRBD2. CDR1 and CDR2 (germline): LGHDT, YNNKEL (reference sequence). This CDR3 has 15 amino acids. V shed 1 base, J shed 1 base, and the junction held 1 base outside the gene matches. CDR3 coding DNA: TGTGCCAGCAGCCAAGCTAGCGGGGGTTCCTACGAGCAGTACTTC. It translates to CASSQASGGSYEQYF.

The J gene is TRBJ2-3, the V gene TRBV9; TRBD2 aligns across 7 bases. The CDR3 spans 14 residues. The germline CDR1 and CDR2 sequences are SGDLS and YYNGEE. The trim removed 4 bases at V and 5 bases at J, leaving 7 bases unmatched. CDR3 region: CASSTSGKQDTQYF. CDR3 coding DNA: TGTGCCAGCAGCACGAGCGGGAAGCAAGATACGCAGTATTTT. Full variable domain (rest looked up from reference TRBV9 and TRBJ2-3): DSGVTQTPKHLITATGQRVTLRCSPRSGDLSVYWYQQSLDQGLQFLIQYYNGEERAKGNILERFSAQQFPDLHSELNLSSLELGDSALYFCASSTSGKQDTQYFGPGTRLTVL.

The chain joins TRBV27 to TRBJ1-1, with TRBD1 matching over 8 bases. Germline loops: CDR1 MNHEY, CDR2 SMNVEV (reference sequence). This CDR3 is 15 amino acids long. The V gene end was trimmed by 5 bases and the J gene end by 5 bases; junction bases not matched to a gene: 10. The CDR3 protein is CASSPWGQGATEAFF. For the CDR3, the DNA is TGTGCCAGCAGTCCATGGGGCCAGGGGGCTACTGAAGCTTTCTTT.

This clonotype was detected a few times. CDR3: CASRALAPDAEQFF. Here the CDR3 DNA reads TGTGCCAGCAGGGCTCTAGCGCCGGACGCTGAGCAGTTCTTC. This chain joins TRBV12-3 or TRBV12-4 and TRBJ2-1, with D perhaps matching TRBD2 (6 bases). V lost 6 bases, J lost 9 bases, and 18 bases lay in between. This CDR3 is built from 14 residues.

The sample holds a few counts of this clonotype. This chain connects TRBV2 to TRBJ2-5; 10 bases agree with TRBD2. CDR1 is SNHLY, CDR2 FYNNEI, per germline. The CDR3 spans 16 residues. V was pared by 1 base and J by 4 bases, with 6 bases of the junction left unmatched. The CDR3 coding sequence is TGTGCCAGCAGTGAAGGATCTAGCGGGAGCTTAGAGACCCAGTACTTC. It codes for CASSEGSSGSLETQYF.

The chain recombines TRBV27 with TRBJ2-7; 10 bases map to TRBD2. The CDR3 runs to 16 residues. V lost 5 bases, J lost 4 bases, and 11 bases stayed unmatched. CDR1 and CDR2 (germline): MNHEY, SMNVEV (reference sequence). CDR3 in amino acids: CASSPLTSGLLYEQYF. CDR3 coding DNA: TGTGCCAGCAGTCCGCTGACTAGCGGGCTTCTTTACGAGCAGTACTTC.

J is TRBJ2-3 and V is TRBV2; D possibly corresponds to TRBD1 (5 bases). The CDR3 is made up of 14 amino acids. Trimming took 4 bases from V and 2 from J, leaving 10 bases between them. Germline values: CDR1 SNHLY, CDR2 FYNNEI. This chain's CDR3 is CASSGGYYTDTQYF. The CDR3 nucleotides are TGTGCCAGCAGTGGGGGCTACTACACAGATACGCAGTATTTT.

The chain recombines TRBV3-1 with TRBJ2-1; D possibly corresponds to TRBD2 (6 bases). Trimming shortened V by 4 bases and J by 5 bases, and 18 bases separated the two germline ends. Germline V gene sequence: CDR1 LGHDT, CDR2 YNNKEL (reference sequence). The CDR3 length is 16 residues. The CDR3, as DNA: TGTGCCAGCAGCCGCCCGGGACTTAAGACCCACAATGAGCAGTTCTTC. Translating it yields CASSRPGLKTHNEQFF.